The 10 T cell receptor beta chains presented below share a single source sample, sequenced in a study of beta chain features in type 1 diabetes. Of the isolated RNA, all was reverse transcribed, and so the sequenced material was expressed TCRB transcripts. TCRdb's copy holds only in-frame clones and misses some; the assay was immunoSEQ multiplex PCR. Here the sample spans around 310,000 clones, more than 9.5% being singletons. The sequencing input was naive CD4+ T cells from blood. The receptor set was obtained from a woman younger than 45 in good health.

J is TRBJ2-2 and V is TRBV7-2, with 12 bases fitting TRBD2. This CDR3 has 16 amino acids. Germline CDR1 SGHTA, CDR2 FQGNSA. V trimming: 4 bases; J trimming: 2 bases; junction bases outside the gene matches: 2. The CDR3 region is CASSYGLAGNTGELFF. The CDR3 DNA sequence: TGTGCCAGCAGCTACGGACTAGCGGGAAACACCGGGGAGCTGTTTTTT.

On this clone: In the same sample, other DNA sequences code for this CDR3. The V and J genes are TRBV25-1 and TRBJ2-2; TRBD1 aligns across 7 bases. V was pared by 6 bases and J by 0 bases, with 4 bases of the junction left unmatched. The germline V gene has CDR1 MGHDK and CDR2 SYGVNS. CDR3 length equals 15 residues. The CDR3 DNA sequence: TGTGCCAGCAGATCCGGGACAGCGAACACCGGGGAGCTGTTTTTT. Its translation: CASRSGTANTGELFF. Based on the CDR3 plus reference TRBV25-1 and TRBJ2-2, the full variable domain is EADIYQTPRYLVIGTGKKITLECSQTMGHDKMYWYQQDPGMELHLIHYSYGVNSTEKGDLSSESTVSRIRTEHFPLTLESARPSHTSQYLCASRSGTANTGELFFGEGSRLTVL.

Only a few counts were recorded for this clone. The gene calls are TRBV7-9 and TRBJ2-5; no clear D gene. The germline V and J ends were trimmed by 4 bases and 5 bases, with 5 bases remaining between them. The CDR3 has 11 amino acids. The germline CDR1 and CDR2 sequences are SEHNR and FQNEAQ (reference sequence). The CDR3 sequence is CASSYTETQYF. The CDR3 nucleotides read TGTGCCAGCAGCTACACCGAGACCCAGTACTTC. Full variable domain (missing parts from reference TRBV7-9 and TRBJ2-5): DTGVSQNPRHKITKRGQNVTFRCDPISEHNRLYWYRQTLGQGPEFLTYFQNEAQLEKSRLLSDRFSAERPKGSFSTLEIQRTEQGDSAMYLCASSYTETQYFGPGTRLLVL.

The rearrangement uses TRBV6-6 and TRBJ2-7; TRBD1 matches at 7 bases. Germline V gene data show CDR1 as MNHNY and CDR2 as SVGAGI (reference sequence). Trimming cost V 0 bases and J 7 bases; bases outside gene matches: 9. The CDR3 is 15 amino acids. The CDR3 region is CASSYSGTEPGEQYF. The CDR3 nucleotides are TGTGCCAGCAGTTACTCCGGGACAGAGCCGGGGGAGCAGTACTTC.

The chain carries TRBV5-1 and TRBJ1-3; the D gene is possibly TRBD1 (6 bases). The germline CDR1 and CDR2 sequences are SGHRS and YFSETQ. This CDR3 has 16 residues. V dropped 7 bases and J dropped 0 bases, with 17 bases sitting between them. CDR3 region: CASSRQDRASGNTIYF. CDR3 DNA: TGCGCCAGCTCGCGCCAGGACAGAGCCTCTGGAAACACCATATATTTT.

This clone has a handful of counts. The V call is TRBV5-1, the J call TRBJ2-1, with TRBD2 matching over 13 bases. The CDR3 totals 17 residues. The germline CDR1 and CDR2 sequences are SGHRS and YFSETQ. The V gene end was trimmed by 0 bases and the J gene end by 4 bases; junction bases not matched to a gene: 4. The CDR3 nucleotides read TGCGCCAGCAGCTTGGCGGAACTAGCGGGAGGGTACAATGAGCAGTTCTTC. Protein sequence: CASSLAELAGGYNEQFF.

The chain joins TRBV9 to TRBJ2-1; possibly TRBD2 for D (6 bases). The CDR3 loop spans 18 amino acids. Germline V gene lookup returns CDR1 SGDLS and CDR2 YYNGEE. V was pared by 0 bases and J by 8 bases, with 24 bases between. The CDR3 DNA is TGTGCCAGCAGCGTAGGGGGAGCGGGTTGGGACCCCCGAGATGAGCAGTTCTTC. Its protein product is CASSVGGAGWDPRDEQFF. Using reference TRBV9 and TRBJ2-1 for the parts outside the CDR3, the full variable domain is DSGVTQTPKHLITATGQRVTLRCSPRSGDLSVYWYQQSLDQGLQFLIQYYNGEERAKGNILERFSAQQFPDLHSELNLSSLELGDSALYFCASSVGGAGWDPRDEQFFGPGTRLTVL.

This clone was seen more than once but under ten times. The V and J genes are TRBV25-1 and TRBJ1-1; D is unclear. The CDR3 runs 13 residues. Deletions cut 6 bases from V and 1 base from J, with 9 bases between. The germline V gene encodes CDR1 MGHDK and CDR2 SYGVNS. In DNA, the CDR3 is TGTGCCAGCAGCACTACCGGGAACACTGAAGCTTTCTTT. The encoded protein is CASSTTGNTEAFF.

This clone was detected only a few times. The chain carries TRBV19 and TRBJ2-3; the match to TRBD2 covers 14 bases. The V segment lost 9 bases and the J segment 5 bases; nucleotides outside the gene matches: 10. Germline-derived CDR1 and CDR2 are LNHDA and SQIVND (reference sequence). CDR3 length: 16 amino acids. The CDR3 region has the DNA TGTGCCAGCGGGACTAGCGGGAGATCCCATCGAGATACGCAGTATTTT. Protein: CASGTSGRSHRDTQYF.

The chain combines TRBV27 with TRBJ2-7; 7 nucleotides match TRBD1. The V gene's germline CDR1 is MNHEY and CDR2 SMNVEV (reference sequence). V lost 6 bases to trimming and J lost 0 bases; unmatched junction nucleotides: 2. This CDR3 spans 13 amino acids. CDR3 nucleotides: TGTGCCAGCAGGACAGGGATCTCCTACGAGCAGTACTTC. Translated: CASRTGISYEQYF.